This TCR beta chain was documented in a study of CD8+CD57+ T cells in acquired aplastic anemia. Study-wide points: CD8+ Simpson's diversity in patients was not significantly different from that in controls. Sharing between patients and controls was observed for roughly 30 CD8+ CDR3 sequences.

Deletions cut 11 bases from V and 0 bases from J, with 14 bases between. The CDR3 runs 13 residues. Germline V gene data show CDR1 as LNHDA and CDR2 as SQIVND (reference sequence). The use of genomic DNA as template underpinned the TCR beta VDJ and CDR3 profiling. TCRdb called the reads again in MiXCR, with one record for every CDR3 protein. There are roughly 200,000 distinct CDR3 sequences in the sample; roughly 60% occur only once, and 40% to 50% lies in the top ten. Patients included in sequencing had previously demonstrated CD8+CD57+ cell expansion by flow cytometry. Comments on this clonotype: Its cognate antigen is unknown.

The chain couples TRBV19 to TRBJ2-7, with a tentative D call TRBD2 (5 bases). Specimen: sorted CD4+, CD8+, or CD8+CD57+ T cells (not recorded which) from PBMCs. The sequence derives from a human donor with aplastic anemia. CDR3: CASKGVTSYEQYF. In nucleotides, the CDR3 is TGTGCCTCAAAGGGAGTAACCTCCTACGAGCAGTACTTC.